This is a list of T cell receptor beta chains from one sample in a study of Graves' ophthalmopathy and Graves' hyperthyroidism. Using its own MiXCR run on the multiplex PCR reads, TCRdb lists one record per CDR3 protein. Of roughly 500,000 distinct CDR3 sequences listed, under 15% are singletons. The sequenced sample consisted of blood. All receptors derive from a woman in her twenties or thirties with Graves' ophthalmopathy. CDR3s include the opening cysteine and the closing phenylalanine or tryptophan. Fields, in order: D gene, V gene, clone size, J gene, CDR3 DNA, CDR3 protein. The D gene is left open where the match is weak. Clone size is shown for a subset of rows, as once, few, many or a class of expanded clone.

.	TRBV10-3	many	TRBJ1-2	TGTGCCATCAGTGACAGTTGGGCTAGTGAGCCTGGCTACACCTTC	CAISDSWASEPGYTF
TRBD2	TRBV6-5	.	TRBJ2-7	TGTGCCAGCAGTTATCGGGGGGTCCCGAGCTCCTACGAGCAGTACTTC	CASSYRGVPSSYEQYF
.	TRBV20-1	many	TRBJ1-5	TGCAGTGCCTCCGAGGGATCCATAAATCAGCCCCAGCATTTT	CSASEGSINQPQHF
TRBD2	TRBV3-1	many	TRBJ2-5	TGTGCCAGCAGCCAAACTAGCGGATTACAAGAGACCCAGTACTTC	CASSQTSGLQETQYF
TRBD1	TRBV11-2	.	TRBJ2-2	TGTGCCAGCAGCATGCGACAGGGGGCGAACACCGGGGAGCTGTTTTTT	CASSMRQGANTGELFF
.	TRBV28	many	TRBJ2-5	TGTGCCAGCAGCCGGGCCCAGGAGGGGCCCCAAGAGACCCAGTACTTC	CASSRAQEGPQETQYF
.	TRBV15	many	TRBJ1-2	TGTGCCACCAGCAGAGATCGAGCCTCCTCCTATGGCTACACCTTC	CATSRDRASSYGYTF
.	TRBV28	.	TRBJ1-5	TGTGCCAGCAGTTTAACAGGGTTTAGCAATCAGCCCCAGCATTTT	CASSLTGFSNQPQHF
.	TRBV29-1	many	TRBJ1-2	TGCAGCGCTCTTAGCTATGGCTACACCTTC	CSALSYGYTF
.	TRBV6-5	many	TRBJ2-2	TGTGCCAGCAGTTTCTCCGGCCGGGGCACCGGGGAGCTGTTTTTT	CASSFSGRGTGELFF
.	TRBV5-5	many	TRBJ1-6	TGTGCCAGCAGCGCGTTGGACGGCTGGTCGATTGGTTCACCCCTCCACTTT	CASSALDGWSIGSPLHF
.	TRBV2	many	TRBJ1-2	TGTGCCAGGGACCGGGTGACTGCTAACTATGGCTACACCTTC	CARDRVTANYGYTF
.	TRBV6-1	.	TRBJ1-2	TGTGCCAGCAGTGAAGGACTGAGTTCTAACTATGGCTACACCTTC	CASSEGLSSNYGYTF
.	TRBV6-2/TRBV6-3	.	TRBJ1-2	TGTGCCAGCAGTTACTCCCCCGGCGGCTACACCTTC	CASSYSPGGYTF
.	TRBV5-1	many	TRBJ2-4	TGCGCCAGCAGCTTAGAACAACCCTCGCCCAAAAACATTCAGTACTTC	CASSLEQPSPKNIQYF
.	TRBV28	.	TRBJ2-7	TGTGCCAGCAGTTCGACCGACAGATCCTACGAGCAGTACTTC	CASSSTDRSYEQYF
.	TRBV18	few	TRBJ2-6	TGTGCCAGCTCACCTGAAATCTCTGGGGCCAACGTCCTGACTTTC	CASSPEISGANVLTF
TRBD1	TRBV11-1	.	TRBJ2-2	TGTGCCAGCAGCGGAGAGAGGGATGGGACAGGGGGGAAGACCGGGGAGCTGTTTTTT	CASSGERDGTGGKTGELFF
.	TRBV2	many	TRBJ1-5	TGTGCCAGCAGTCTAGACAGGCTCGGCAATCAGCCCCAGCATTTT	CASSLDRLGNQPQHF
TRBD1	TRBV6-1	many	TRBJ2-5	TGTGCCAGCAGTGGGGGACCCAGGGGGCTGTACTTC	CASSGGPRGLYF
TRBD1	TRBV6-1	many	TRBJ1-1	TGTGCCAGCAGTCGGCGGGTGACAGGGGATACTGAAGCTTTCTTT	CASSRRVTGDTEAFF
TRBD1	TRBV28	.	TRBJ1-5	TGTGCCAGCAGTGTCCCGGGACAGGGTTGGCGCAATCAGCCCCAGCATTTT	CASSVPGQGWRNQPQHF
TRBD1	TRBV6-2/TRBV6-3	many	TRBJ1-2	TGTGCCAGCAGTCGGGACAGGGCTTCCTATGGCTACACCTTC	CASSRDRASYGYTF
.	TRBV11-2	few	TRBJ2-2	TGTGCCAGCAGCTCTAGGGACGGGGAGCTGTTTTTT	CASSSRDGELFF
.	TRBV12-3/TRBV12-4	many	TRBJ2-4	TGTGCCAGCAGCCCCGTGGCAGGGGATCACATTCAGTACTTC	CASSPVAGDHIQYF
.	TRBV27	many	TRBJ2-5	TGTGCCAGCAGGGGGGGCGGGACCCAAGAGACCCAGTACTTC	CASRGGGTQETQYF
.	TRBV12-3/TRBV12-4	many	TRBJ2-2	TGTGCCAGCAGCAAGGGTTCCGGGGAGCTGTTTTTT	CASSKGSGELFF
.	TRBV6-1	many	TRBJ1-2	TGTGCCAGCAGTCCCGGGAGTTGGAAAGGCTACACCTTC	CASSPGSWKGYTF
.	TRBV29-1	many	TRBJ1-2	TGCAGCGCCTACCGGGCTTTAGTTGATAAGTACACCTTC	CSAYRALVDKYTF
.	TRBV12-3/TRBV12-4	.	TRBJ2-2	TGTGCCAGCAGTCCACCGGACAGGGAGCTGTTTTTT	CASSPPDRELFF
.	TRBV5-1	many	TRBJ1-1	TGCGCCAGCAGCTTGATCGTGGGGCGGACCACTGAAGCTTTCTTT	CASSLIVGRTTEAFF
.	TRBV5-1	.	TRBJ2-6	TGCGCCAGCAGCTCCCAGGCCCTCTCTGGGGCCAACGTCCTGACTTTC	CASSSQALSGANVLTF
TRBD2	TRBV6-5	many	TRBJ2-5	TGTGCCAGCGGTCCTAGCGGCCAAGAGACCCAGTACTTC	CASGPSGQETQYF
.	TRBV15	few	TRBJ2-5	TGTGCCACCAGCAGAACCCGTCAGGGGGGAGTAGAGACCCAGTACTTC	CATSRTRQGGVETQYF
.	TRBV7-9	many	TRBJ1-1	TGTGCCAGCAGCGCAACCGGGGGTTACACTGAAGCTTTCTTT	CASSATGGYTEAFF
.	TRBV29-1	.	TRBJ1-2	TGCAGCGTGGGGCCGACAGACAACTATGGCTACACCTTC	CSVGPTDNYGYTF
TRBD2	TRBV20-1	many	TRBJ2-7	TGCAGTGCCGTATCCGGCGCTAGCGGTTCCTACGAGCAGTACTTC	CSAVSGASGSYEQYF
.	TRBV15	many	TRBJ2-6	TGTGCCACCAGCAAGGGGGACGCTGGGGCCAACGTCCTGACTTTC	CATSKGDAGANVLTF
TRBD1	TRBV28	few	TRBJ2-7	TGTGCCAGCAGTTTAAACTTGGACAGGCCATCCTACGAGCAGTACTTC	CASSLNLDRPSYEQYF
.	TRBV6-5	many	TRBJ2-5	TGTGCCAGCAGTTCAGGGGACTGGTATGAGACCCAGTACTTC	CASSSGDWYETQYF
.	TRBV12-3/TRBV12-4	many	TRBJ1-5	TGTGCCAGCAGTTTAGTAGAAGGCACCCAGCATTTT	CASSLVEGTQHF
TRBD1	TRBV6-1	many	TRBJ1-1	TGTGCCAGCAACAGGGGGATTGAAGCTTTCTTT	CASNRGIEAFF
.	TRBV5-1	many	TRBJ1-1	TGCGCCAGCAGCCCTTTTCGAACGAACACTGAAGCTTTCTTT	CASSPFRTNTEAFF
.	TRBV4-1	many	TRBJ1-1	TGCGCCAGCAGCCAAGGATCAGGACATGTTCCTACTGAAGCTTTCTTT	CASSQGSGHVPTEAFF
TRBD1	TRBV30	many	TRBJ1-2	TGTGCCTGGAAGAAGACAGGGGCCCGGGGCAATGGCTACACCTTC	CAWKKTGARGNGYTF
TRBD1	TRBV12-5	many	TRBJ2-7	TGTGCTAGTGGTATAAGACAGGGCTACGAGCAGTACTTC	CASGIRQGYEQYF
.	TRBV20-1	.	TRBJ2-5	TGCAGTGCTAGTAATGGGGTAGTAGGAGAGACCCAGTACTTC	CSASNGVVGETQYF
.	TRBV6-1	many	TRBJ1-5	TGTGCCAGCAGTGAATTTTTTGTGGATGGTCAGCCCCAGCATTTT	CASSEFFVDGQPQHF
TRBD2	TRBV6-5	few	TRBJ2-7	TGTGCCAGCAGTTCAGCGGGGCCGTACGAGCAGTACTTC	CASSSAGPYEQYF
TRBD1	TRBV19	.	TRBJ1-6	TGTGCCAGTAGTGCCCGGACAGGGGCTAATTCACCCCTCCACTTT	CASSARTGANSPLHF
.	TRBV27	.	TRBJ1-5	TGTGCCAGCAGTTTATCTGGCTTGAAGAAGACTAGCAATCAGCCCCAGCATTTT	CASSLSGLKKTSNQPQHF
.	TRBV12-3/TRBV12-4	many	TRBJ1-3	TGTGCCAGCAGTGAACTCACAGTTGGAAACACCATATATTTT	CASSELTVGNTIYF
.	TRBV12-5	many	TRBJ2-5	TGTGCTAGTGGTTTGGTAAGGGCTGGAGAGACCCAGTACTTC	CASGLVRAGETQYF
.	TRBV2	.	TRBJ2-5	TGTGCCAGCAGTGAGCGGGTCACCTACAATGAGCAGTACTTC	CASSERVTYNEQYF